This is a list of T cell receptor beta chains from one sample in a study of identical twins. TCRdb passed the 5' RACE reads through MiXCR, listing each CDR3 protein once. The data show roughly 1,500,000 distinct CDR3 sequences, under 35% seen once. Sequencing input: cord blood. The receptors stem from a newborn girl in good health. Each CDR3 is given with its conserved first and last residue. A D gene is named only where the DNA matches it firmly. Not all rows give a size; the values are once, few, many and, for expanded clones, a class.

size	V	J	D	DNA	CDR3
.	TRBV9	TRBJ2-7	TRBD2	TGTGCCAGCAGCGTTTCAGCGGGAGGGGACTACGAGCAGTACTTC	CASSVSAGGDYEQYF
few	TRBV28	TRBJ2-1	TRBD1	TGTGCCAGCAGTTCGGGACAGGGTATTCGTAATGAGCAGTTCTTC	CASSSGQGIRNEQFF
few	TRBV7-9	TRBJ1-1	.	TGTGCCAGCAGGGGTAGGGGGGCCTATAATTGGAGGACTGAAGCTTTCTTT	CASRGRGAYNWRTEAFF
few	TRBV20-1	TRBJ1-1	TRBD1	TGCAGTGCTGAGGGACAGGGTAACACTGAAGCTTTCTTT	CSAEGQGNTEAFF
.	TRBV6-2/TRBV6-3	TRBJ2-3	.	TGTGCCAGCAGTTACCCCCAGGGCTCAGATACGCAGTATTTT	CASSYPQGSDTQYF
.	TRBV4-1	TRBJ2-1	TRBD2	TGCGCCAGCAGCGGTAGCGGGGGGGCCTACAATGAGCAGTTCTTC	CASSGSGGAYNEQFF
.	TRBV3-1	TRBJ2-5	.	TGTGCCAGCAGCCAAGAGGTCAGGGGGGCTGGGACCCAGTACTTC	CASSQEVRGAGTQYF
.	TRBV5-1	TRBJ1-2	.	TGCGCCAGCAGCTTGTCGGCAGGGGAAAGCCCCTGCTACACCTTC	CASSLSAGESPCYTF
few	TRBV5-1	TRBJ2-5	.	TGCGCCAGCAGCTCGACAGCCCCCCAAGAGACCCAGTACTTC	CASSSTAPQETQYF
.	TRBV7-2	TRBJ1-2	.	TGTGCCAGCAGCTTAGCGTTGGGGGGCAGGGATGGCTACACCTTC	CASSLALGGRDGYTF